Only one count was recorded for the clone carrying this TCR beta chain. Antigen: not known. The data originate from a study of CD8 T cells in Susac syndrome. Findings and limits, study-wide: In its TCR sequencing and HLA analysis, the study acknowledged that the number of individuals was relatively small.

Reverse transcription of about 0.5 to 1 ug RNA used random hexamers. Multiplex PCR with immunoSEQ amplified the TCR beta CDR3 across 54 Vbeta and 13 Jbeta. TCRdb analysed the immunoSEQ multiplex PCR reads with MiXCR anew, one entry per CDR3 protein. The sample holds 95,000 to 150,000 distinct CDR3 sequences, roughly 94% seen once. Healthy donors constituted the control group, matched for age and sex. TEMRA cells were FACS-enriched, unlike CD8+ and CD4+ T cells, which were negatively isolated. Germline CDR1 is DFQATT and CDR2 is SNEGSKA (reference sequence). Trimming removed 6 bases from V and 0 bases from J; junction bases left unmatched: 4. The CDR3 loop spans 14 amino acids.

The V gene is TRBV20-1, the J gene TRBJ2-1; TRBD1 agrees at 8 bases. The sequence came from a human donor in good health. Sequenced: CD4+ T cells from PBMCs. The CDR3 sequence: CSATGGSSYNEQFF. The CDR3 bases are TGCAGTGCCACAGGGGGTAGCTCCTACAATGAGCAGTTCTTC.